Sequencing of this T cell receptor (beta chain) was carried out in a study of T-cell memory formation after mild COVID-19. Study background: TCR clusters were mostly confined to one donor each.

MiXCR, applied by TCRdb to the 5' RACE reads, yields one record per CDR3 protein. Counted here are nearly 350,000 distinct CDR3 sequences, 13% occurring once; the ten biggest clones make up 20% to 25%. This clonotype appeared a few times. Germline CDR1 is MGHRA and CDR2 is YSYEKL. V dropped 1 base and J dropped 4; count of bases not matched to a gene: 11. The CDR3 contains 17 residues. The sample consisted of PBMCs or a T cell subset sorted from them (not recorded which). The chain combines TRBV4-1 with TRBJ2-5; 8 bases align to TRBD2. This TCR derives from a man between 18 and 35 years old who had mild COVID-19 (a few samples of this study predate the infection). Cell type and time point are not known. This CDR3 is CASSQVINFGGGETQYF. CDR3 bases: TGCGCCAGCAGCCAAGTCATTAACTTCGGGGGGGGAGAGACCCAGTACTTC.